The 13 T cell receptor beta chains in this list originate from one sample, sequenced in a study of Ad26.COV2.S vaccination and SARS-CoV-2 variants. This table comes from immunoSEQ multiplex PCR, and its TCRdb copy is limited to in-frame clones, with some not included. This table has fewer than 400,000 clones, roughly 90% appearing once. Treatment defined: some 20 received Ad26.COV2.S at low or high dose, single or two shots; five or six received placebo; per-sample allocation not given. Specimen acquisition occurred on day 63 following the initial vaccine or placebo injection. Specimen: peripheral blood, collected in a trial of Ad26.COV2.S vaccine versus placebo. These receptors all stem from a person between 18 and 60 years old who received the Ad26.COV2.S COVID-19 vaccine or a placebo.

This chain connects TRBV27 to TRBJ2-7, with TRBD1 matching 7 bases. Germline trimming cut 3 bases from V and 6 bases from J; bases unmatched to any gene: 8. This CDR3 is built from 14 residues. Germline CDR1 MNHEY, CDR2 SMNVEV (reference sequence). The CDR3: CASSLTGFGSEQYF. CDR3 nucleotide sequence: TGTGCCAGCAGTTTGACAGGGTTTGGTAGCGAGCAGTACTTC.

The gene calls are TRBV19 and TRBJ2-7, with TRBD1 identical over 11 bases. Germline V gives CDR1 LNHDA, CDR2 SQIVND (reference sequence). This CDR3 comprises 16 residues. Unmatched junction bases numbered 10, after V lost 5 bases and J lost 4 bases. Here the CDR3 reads CASSARYRDRGYEQYF. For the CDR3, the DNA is TGTGCCAGTAGTGCCCGGTACCGGGACAGGGGGTACGAGCAGTACTTC.

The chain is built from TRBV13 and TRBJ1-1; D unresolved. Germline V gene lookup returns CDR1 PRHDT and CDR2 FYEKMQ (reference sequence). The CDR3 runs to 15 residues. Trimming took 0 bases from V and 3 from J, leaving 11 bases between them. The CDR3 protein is CASSLGLGQDTEAFF. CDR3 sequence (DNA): TGTGCCAGCAGCTTAGGCCTAGGTCAGGACACTGAAGCTTTCTTT. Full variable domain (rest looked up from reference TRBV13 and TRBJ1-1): AAGVIQSPRHLIKEKRETATLKCYPIPRHDTVYWYQQGPGQDPQFLISFYEKMQSDKGSIPDRFSAQQFSDYHSELNMSSLELGDSALYFCASSLGLGQDTEAFFGQGTRLTVV.

The CDR3 is CASSESLRGSGYTF. As DNA, the CDR3 is TGTGCCAGCAGTGAATCCCTCAGAGGGAGCGGCTACACCTTC. The rearrangement links TRBV25-1 to TRBJ1-2; D unresolved. V gave up 1 base and J gave up 8 bases, with 14 bases separating them. CDR1 MGHDK and CDR2 SYGVNS come from the germline V gene. This CDR3 is 14 amino acids long.

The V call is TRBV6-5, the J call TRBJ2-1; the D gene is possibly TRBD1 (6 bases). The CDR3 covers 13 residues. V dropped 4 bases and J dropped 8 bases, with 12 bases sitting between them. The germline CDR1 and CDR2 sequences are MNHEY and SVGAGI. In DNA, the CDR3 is TGTGCCAGCAGTTGGGTCAGGGGTGATGAGCAGTTCTTC. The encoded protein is CASSWVRGDEQFF.

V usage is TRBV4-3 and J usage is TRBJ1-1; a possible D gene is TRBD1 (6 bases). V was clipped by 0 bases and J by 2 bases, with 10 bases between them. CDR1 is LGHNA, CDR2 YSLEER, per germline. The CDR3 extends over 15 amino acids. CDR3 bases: TGCGCCAGCAGCCAAGACGGGGGCCCTAACACTGAAGCTTTCTTT. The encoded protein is CASSQDGGPNTEAFF.

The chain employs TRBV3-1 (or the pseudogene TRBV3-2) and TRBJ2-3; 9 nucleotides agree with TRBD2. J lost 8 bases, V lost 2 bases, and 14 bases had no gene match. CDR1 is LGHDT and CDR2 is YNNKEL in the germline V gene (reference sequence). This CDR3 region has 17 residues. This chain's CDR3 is CASSQSDGGGRARTQYF. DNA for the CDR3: TGTGCCAGCAGCCAATCTGATGGGGGCGGGAGGGCCCGTACGCAGTATTTT.

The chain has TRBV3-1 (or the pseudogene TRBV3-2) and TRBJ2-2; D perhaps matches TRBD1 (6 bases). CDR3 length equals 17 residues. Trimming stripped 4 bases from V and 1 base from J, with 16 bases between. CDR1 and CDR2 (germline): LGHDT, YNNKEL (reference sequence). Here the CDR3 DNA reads TGTGCCAGCAGCCCGCGTCATAGGGGACAGAACACCGGGGAGCTGTTTTTT. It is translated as CASSPRHRGQNTGELFF.

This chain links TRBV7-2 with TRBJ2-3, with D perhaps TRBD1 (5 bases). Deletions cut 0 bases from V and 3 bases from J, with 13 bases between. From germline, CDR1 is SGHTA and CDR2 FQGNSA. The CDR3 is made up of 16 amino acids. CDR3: CASSLAGLGATDTQYF. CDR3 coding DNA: TGTGCCAGCAGCTTAGCAGGGTTAGGGGCAACAGATACGCAGTATTTT.

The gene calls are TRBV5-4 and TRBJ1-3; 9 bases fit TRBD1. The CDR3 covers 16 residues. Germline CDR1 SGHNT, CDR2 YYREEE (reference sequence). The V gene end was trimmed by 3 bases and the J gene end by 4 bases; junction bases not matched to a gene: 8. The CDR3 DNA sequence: TGTGCCAGCAGCTCCGACCCGGGACAGGGCGGAAACACCATATATTTT. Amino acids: CASSSDPGQGGNTIYF.

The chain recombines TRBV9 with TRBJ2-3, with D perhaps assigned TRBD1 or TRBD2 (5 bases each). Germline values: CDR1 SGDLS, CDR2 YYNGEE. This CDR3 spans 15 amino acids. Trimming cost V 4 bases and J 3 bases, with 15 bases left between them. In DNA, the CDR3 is TGTGCCAGCAGCCTTATGGGACCGGGGACAGATACGCAGTATTTT. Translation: CASSLMGPGTDTQYF.

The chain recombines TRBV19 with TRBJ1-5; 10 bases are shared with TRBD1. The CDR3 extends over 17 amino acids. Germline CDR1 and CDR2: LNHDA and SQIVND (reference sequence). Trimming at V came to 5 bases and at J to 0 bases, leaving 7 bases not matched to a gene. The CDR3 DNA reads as TGTGCCAGTAGTCCGAGGGACAGGGGTTTTAGCAATCAGCCCCAGCATTTT. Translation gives CASSPRDRGFSNQPQHF.

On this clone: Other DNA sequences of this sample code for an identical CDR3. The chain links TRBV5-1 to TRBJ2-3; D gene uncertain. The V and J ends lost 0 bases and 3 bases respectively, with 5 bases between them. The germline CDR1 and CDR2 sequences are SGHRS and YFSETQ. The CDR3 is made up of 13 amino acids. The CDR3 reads CASSLGRTDTQYF. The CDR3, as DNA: TGCGCCAGCAGCTTGGGGAGAACAGATACGCAGTATTTT.